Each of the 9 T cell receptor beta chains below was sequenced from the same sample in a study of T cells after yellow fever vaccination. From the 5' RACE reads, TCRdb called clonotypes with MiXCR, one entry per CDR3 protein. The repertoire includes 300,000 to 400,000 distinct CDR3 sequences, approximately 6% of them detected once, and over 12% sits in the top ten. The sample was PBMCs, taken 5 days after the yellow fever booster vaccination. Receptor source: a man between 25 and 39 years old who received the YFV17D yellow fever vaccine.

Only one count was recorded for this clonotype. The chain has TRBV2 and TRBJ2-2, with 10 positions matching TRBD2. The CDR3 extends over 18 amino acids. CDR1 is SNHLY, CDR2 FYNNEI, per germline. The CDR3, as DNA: TGTACCTTCTGTTACCACTATGGACTAGCGGAAAACACCGGGGAGCTGTTTTTT. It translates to CTFCYHYGLAENTGELFF. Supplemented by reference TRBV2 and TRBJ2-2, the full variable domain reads EPEVTQTPSHQVTQMGQEVILRCVPISNHLYFYWYRQILGQKVEFLVSFYNNEISEKSEIFDDQFSVERPDGSNFTLKIRSTKLEDSAMYFCTFCYHYGLAENTGELFFGEGSRLTVL.

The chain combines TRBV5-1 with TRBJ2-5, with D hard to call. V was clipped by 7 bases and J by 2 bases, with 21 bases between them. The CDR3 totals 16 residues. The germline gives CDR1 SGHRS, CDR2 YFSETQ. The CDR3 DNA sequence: TGCGCCAGCTCGACTCAAGGGTCCGTGGGGCAAGAGACCCAGTACTTC. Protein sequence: CASSTQGSVGQETQYF. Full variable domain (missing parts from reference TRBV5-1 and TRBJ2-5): KAGVTQTPRYLIKTRGQQVTLSCSPISGHRSVSWYQQTPGQGLQFLFEYFSETQRNKGNFPGRFSGRQFSNSRSEMNVSTLELGDSALYLCASSTQGSVGQETQYFGPGTRLLVL.

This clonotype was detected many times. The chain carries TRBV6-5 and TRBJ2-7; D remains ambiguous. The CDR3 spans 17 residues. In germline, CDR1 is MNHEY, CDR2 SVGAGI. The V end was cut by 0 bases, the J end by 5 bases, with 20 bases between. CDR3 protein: CASSYSFESSRRDEQYF. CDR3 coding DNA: TGTGCCAGCAGTTACTCGTTCGAAAGTAGTCGCCGAGACGAGCAGTACTTC.

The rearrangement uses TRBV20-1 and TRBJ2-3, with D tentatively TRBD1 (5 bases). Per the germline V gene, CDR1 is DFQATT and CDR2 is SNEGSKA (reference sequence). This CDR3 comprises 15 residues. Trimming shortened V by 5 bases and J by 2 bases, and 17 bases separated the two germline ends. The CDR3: CSARNRQHSTDTQYF. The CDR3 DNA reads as TGCAGTGCTCGAAACCGACAGCACTCCACAGATACGCAGTATTTT.

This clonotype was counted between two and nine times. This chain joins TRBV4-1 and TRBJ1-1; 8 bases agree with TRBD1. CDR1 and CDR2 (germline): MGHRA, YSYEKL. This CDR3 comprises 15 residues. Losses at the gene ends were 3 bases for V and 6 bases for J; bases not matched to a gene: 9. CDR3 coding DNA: TGCGCCAGCAGCCATGCGGACAGGGATTTTTCTGAAGCTTTCTTT. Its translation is CASSHADRDFSEAFF.

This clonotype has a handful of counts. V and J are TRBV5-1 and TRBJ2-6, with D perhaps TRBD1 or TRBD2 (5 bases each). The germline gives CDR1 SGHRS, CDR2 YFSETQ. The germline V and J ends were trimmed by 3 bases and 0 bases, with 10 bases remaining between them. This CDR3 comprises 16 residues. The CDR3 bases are TGCGCCAGCAGCTGGGGACCCCGCTCTGGGGCCAACGTCCTGACTTTC. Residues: CASSWGPRSGANVLTF.

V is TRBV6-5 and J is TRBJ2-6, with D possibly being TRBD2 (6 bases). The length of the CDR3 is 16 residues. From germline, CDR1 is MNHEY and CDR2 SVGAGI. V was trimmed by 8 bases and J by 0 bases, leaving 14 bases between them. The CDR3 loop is CASRQGGLSGANVLTF. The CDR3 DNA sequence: TGTGCCAGCCGGCAGGGAGGCCTCTCTGGGGCCAACGTCCTGACTTTC.

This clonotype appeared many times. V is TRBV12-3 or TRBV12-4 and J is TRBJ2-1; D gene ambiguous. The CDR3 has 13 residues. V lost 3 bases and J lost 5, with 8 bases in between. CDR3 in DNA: TGTGCCAGCAGTTTTTCCGACAACAATGAGCAGTTCTTC. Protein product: CASSFSDNNEQFF.

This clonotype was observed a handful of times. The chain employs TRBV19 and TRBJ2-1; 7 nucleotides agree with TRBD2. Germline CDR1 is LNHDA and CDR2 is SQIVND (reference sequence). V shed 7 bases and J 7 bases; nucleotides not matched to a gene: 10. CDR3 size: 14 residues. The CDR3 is CASTESGGTNEQFF. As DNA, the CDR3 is TGTGCCAGTACCGAGTCGGGAGGAACAAATGAGCAGTTCTTC.